This T cell receptor beta chain was documented in a study of metastatic and nonmetastatic thyroid tumors. Study summary: Repertoire comparison spanned blood and tumor or nodule tissue of malignant and benign thyroid patients.

Prior to thyroid surgery, none of the patients had received any treatment. The sample holds a few counts of this clone. TCRdb re-called clones via MiXCR from the PCR reads. Among some 41,000 clones listed, more than 25% were seen once. CDR3 length equals 15 residues. CDR1 MGHDK and CDR2 SYGVNS come from the germline V gene. V was clipped by 3 bases and J by 5 bases, with 16 bases between them. The TCR originated in a male donor with papillary thyroid cancer or a benign thyroid nodule (not recorded which). Some clones in this sample may be carry-over from other donors' samples. The J gene is TRBJ1-1, the V gene TRBV25-1, with unresolved D. Sequences were obtained from blood. The CDR3 spells CASSDYNTERTEAFF. For the CDR3, the DNA is TGTGCCAGCAGTGATTATAACACAGAGAGGACTGAAGCTTTCTTT.